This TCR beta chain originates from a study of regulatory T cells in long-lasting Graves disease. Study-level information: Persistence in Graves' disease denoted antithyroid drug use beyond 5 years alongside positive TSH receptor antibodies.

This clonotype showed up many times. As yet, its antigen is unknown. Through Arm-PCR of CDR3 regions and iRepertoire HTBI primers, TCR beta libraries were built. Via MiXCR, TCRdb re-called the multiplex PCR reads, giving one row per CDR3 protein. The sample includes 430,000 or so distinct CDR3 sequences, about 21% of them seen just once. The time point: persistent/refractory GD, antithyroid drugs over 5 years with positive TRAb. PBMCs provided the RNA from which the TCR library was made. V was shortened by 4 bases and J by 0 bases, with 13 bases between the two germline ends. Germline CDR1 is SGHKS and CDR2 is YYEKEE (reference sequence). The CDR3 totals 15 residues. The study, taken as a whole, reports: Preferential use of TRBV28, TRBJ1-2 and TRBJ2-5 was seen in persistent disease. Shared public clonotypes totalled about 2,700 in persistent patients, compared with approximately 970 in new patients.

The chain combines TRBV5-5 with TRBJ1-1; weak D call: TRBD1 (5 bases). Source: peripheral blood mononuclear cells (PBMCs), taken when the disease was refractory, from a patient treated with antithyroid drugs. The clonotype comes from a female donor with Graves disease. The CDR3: CASSVGPNMNTEAFF. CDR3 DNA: TGTGCCAGCAGCGTGGGACCGAACATGAACACTGAAGCTTTCTTT.